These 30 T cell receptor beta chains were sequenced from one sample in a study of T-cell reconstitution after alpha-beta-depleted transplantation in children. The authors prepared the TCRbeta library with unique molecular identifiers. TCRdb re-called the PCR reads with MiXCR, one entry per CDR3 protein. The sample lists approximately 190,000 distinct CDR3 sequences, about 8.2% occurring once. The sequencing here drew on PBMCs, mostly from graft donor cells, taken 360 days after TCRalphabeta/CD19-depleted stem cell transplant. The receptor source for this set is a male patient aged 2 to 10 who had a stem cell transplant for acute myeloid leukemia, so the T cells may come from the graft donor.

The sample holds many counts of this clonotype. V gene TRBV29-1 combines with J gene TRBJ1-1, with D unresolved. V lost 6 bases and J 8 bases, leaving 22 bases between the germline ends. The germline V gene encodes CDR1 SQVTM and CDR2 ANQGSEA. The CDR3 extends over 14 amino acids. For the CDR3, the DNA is TGCAGCGTGCTAGACTTTATGGTCCAGTTAGAAGCTTTCTTT. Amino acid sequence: CSVLDFMVQLEAFF.

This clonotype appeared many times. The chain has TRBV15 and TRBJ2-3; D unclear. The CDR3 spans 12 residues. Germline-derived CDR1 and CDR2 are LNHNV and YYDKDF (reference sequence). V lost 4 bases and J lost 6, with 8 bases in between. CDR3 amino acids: CATSTNQDTQYF. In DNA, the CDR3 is TGTGCCACCAGCACCAATCAGGATACGCAGTATTTT.

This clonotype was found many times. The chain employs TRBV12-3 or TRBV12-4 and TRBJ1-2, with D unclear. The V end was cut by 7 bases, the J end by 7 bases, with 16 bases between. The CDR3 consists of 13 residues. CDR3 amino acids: CASTPDGYGGYTF. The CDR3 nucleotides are TGTGCCAGCACCCCGGACGGTTATGGTGGCTACACCTTC.

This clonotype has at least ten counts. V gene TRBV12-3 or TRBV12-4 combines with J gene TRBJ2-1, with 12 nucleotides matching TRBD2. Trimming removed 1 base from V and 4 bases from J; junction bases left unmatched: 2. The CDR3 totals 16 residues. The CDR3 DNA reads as TGTGCCAGCAGTTTAGATGGACTAGCGGGGTACAATGAGCAGTTCTTC. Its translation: CASSLDGLAGYNEQFF.

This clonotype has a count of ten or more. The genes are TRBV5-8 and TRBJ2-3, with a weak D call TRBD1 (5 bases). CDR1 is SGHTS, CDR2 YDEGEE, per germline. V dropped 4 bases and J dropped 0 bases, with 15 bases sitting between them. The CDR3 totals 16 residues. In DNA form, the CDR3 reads TGTGCCAGCAGCAACTACAGGATCTCTAGCACAGATACGCAGTATTTT. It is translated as CASSNYRISSTDTQYF.

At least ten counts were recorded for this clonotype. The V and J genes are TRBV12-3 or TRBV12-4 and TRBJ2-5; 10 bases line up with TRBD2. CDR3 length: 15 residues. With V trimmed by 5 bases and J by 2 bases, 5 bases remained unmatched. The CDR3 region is CASSRTSGTQETQYF. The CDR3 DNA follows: TGTGCCAGCAGTCGGACTAGCGGAACTCAAGAGACCCAGTACTTC.

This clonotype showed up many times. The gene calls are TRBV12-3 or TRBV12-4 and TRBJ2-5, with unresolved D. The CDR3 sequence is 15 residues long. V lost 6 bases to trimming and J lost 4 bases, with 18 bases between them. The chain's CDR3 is CASSSNHLLGETQYF. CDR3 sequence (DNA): TGTGCCAGCAGCTCCAACCACCTACTGGGAGAGACCCAGTACTTC.

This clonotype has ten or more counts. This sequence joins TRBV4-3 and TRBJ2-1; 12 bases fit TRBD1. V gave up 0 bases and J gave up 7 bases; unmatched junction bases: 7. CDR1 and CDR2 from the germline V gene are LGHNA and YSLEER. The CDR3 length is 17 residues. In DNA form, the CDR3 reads TGCGCCAGCAGCCAAGATCTTGGGGACAGGGGGCGGAATGAGCAGTTCTTC. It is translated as CASSQDLGDRGRNEQFF.

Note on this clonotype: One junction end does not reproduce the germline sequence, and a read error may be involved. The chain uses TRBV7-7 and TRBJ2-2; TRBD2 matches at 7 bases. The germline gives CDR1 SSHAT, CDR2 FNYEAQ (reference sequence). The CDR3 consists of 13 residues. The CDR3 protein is CASSRDYAGGLFF. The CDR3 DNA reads TGTGCTAGCAGCCGGGACTATGCCGGGGGGCTGTTTTTT.

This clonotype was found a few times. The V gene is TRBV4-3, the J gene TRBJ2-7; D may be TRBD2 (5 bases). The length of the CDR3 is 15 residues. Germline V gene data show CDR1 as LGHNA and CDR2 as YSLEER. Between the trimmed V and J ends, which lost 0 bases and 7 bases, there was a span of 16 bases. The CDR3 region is CASSQDVEGVGEQYF. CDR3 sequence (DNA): TGCGCCAGCAGCCAAGATGTAGAGGGAGTGGGGGAGCAGTACTTC.

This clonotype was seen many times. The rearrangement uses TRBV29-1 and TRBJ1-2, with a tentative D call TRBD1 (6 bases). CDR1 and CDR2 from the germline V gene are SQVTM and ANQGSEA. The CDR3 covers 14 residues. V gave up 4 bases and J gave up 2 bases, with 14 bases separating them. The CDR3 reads CSVGPDRTNYGYTF. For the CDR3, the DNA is TGCAGCGTTGGCCCCGACAGGACGAACTATGGCTACACCTTC.

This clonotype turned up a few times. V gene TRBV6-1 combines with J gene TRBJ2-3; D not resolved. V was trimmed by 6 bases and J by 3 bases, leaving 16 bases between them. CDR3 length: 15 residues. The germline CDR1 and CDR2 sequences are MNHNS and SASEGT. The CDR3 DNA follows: TGTGCCAGCAGGACGATAGGGTTGGGGACAGATACGCAGTATTTT. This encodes CASRTIGLGTDTQYF.

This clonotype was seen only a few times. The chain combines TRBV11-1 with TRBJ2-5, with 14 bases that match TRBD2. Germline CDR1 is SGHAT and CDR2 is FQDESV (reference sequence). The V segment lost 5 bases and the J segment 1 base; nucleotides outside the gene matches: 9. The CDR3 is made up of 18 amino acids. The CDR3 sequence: CASSTAGTSGGSQETQYF. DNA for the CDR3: TGTGCCAGCAGCACCGCCGGGACTAGCGGGGGATCCCAAGAGACCCAGTACTTC.

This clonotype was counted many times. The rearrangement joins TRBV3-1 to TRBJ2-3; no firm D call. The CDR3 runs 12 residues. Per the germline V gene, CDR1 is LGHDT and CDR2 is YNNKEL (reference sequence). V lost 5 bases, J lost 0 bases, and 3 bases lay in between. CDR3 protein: CASSVSTDTQYF. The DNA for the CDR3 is TGTGCCAGCAGCGTAAGCACAGATACGCAGTATTTT.

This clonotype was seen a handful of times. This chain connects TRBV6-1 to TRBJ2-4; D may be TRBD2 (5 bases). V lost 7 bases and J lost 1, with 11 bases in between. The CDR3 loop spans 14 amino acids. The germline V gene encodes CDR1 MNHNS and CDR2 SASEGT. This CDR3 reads CASTPSLAKNIQYF. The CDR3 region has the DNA TGTGCCAGCACCCCTAGCTTGGCCAAAAACATTCAGTACTTC.

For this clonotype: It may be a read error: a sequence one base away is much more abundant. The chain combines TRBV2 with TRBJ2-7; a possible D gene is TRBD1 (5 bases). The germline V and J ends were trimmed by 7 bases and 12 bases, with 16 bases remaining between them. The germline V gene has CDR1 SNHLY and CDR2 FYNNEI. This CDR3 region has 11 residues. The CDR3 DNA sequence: TGTGCCAGCAAGGGTGGGGCTCTTCGGTACTTC. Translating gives CASKGGALRYF.

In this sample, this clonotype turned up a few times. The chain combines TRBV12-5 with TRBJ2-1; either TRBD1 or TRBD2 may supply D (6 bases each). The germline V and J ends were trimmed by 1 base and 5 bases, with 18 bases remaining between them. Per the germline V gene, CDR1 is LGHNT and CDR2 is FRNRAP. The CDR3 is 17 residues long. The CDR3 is CASGLAPPGARDNEQFF. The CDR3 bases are TGTGCTAGTGGTTTGGCCCCTCCGGGGGCCCGAGACAATGAGCAGTTCTTC.

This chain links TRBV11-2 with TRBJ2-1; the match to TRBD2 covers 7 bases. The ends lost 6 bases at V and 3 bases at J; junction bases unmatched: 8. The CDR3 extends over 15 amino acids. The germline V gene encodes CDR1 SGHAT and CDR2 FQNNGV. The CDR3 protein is CASSIGEGRYNEQFF. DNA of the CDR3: TGTGCCAGCAGTATAGGGGAGGGCCGCTACAATGAGCAGTTCTTC.

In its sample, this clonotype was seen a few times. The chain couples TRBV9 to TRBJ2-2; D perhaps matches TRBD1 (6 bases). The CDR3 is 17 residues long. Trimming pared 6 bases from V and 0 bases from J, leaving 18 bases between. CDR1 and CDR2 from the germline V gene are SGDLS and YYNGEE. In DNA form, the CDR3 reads TGTGCCAGCAAAGACAGGTCCGACACTGCGAACACCGGGGAGCTGTTTTTT. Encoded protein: CASKDRSDTANTGELFF.

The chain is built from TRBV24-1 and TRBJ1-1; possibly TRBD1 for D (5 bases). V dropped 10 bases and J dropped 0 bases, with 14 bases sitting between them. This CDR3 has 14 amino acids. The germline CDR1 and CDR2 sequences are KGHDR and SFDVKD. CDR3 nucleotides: TGTGCCACTTGCTACAGGTTCATGAACACTGAAGCTTTCTTT. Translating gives CATCYRFMNTEAFF.

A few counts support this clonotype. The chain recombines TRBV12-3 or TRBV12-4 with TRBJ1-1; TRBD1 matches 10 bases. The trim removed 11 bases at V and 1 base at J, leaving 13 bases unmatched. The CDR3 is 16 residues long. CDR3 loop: CASHQGRQGANTEAFF. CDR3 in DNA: TGTGCCTCCCATCAGGGGCGACAGGGGGCGAACACTGAAGCTTTCTTT.

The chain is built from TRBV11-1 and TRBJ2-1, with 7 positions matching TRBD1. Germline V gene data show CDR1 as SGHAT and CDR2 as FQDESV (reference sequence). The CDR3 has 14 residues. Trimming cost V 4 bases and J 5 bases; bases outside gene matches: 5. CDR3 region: CASSSIGTDNEQFF. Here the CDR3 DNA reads TGTGCCAGCAGCTCAATAGGGACAGACAATGAGCAGTTCTTC.

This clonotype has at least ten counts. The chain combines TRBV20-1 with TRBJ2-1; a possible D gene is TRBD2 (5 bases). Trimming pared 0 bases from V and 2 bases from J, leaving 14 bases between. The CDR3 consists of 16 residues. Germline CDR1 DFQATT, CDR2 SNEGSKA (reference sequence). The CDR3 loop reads CSARDPRGLTYNEQFF. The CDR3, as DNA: TGCAGTGCTAGAGACCCACGGGGATTGACCTACAATGAGCAGTTCTTC.

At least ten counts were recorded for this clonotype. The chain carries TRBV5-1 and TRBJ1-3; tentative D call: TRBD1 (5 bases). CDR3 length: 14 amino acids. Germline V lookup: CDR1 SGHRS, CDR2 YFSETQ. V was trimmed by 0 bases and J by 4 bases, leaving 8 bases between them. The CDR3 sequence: CASSLEAGGNTIYF. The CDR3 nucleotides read TGCGCCAGCAGCTTGGAGGCAGGGGGAAACACCATATATTTT. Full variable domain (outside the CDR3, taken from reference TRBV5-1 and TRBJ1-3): KAGVTQTPRYLIKTRGQQVTLSCSPISGHRSVSWYQQTPGQGLQFLFEYFSETQRNKGNFPGRFSGRQFSNSRSEMNVSTLELGDSALYLCASSLEAGGNTIYFGEGSWLTVV.

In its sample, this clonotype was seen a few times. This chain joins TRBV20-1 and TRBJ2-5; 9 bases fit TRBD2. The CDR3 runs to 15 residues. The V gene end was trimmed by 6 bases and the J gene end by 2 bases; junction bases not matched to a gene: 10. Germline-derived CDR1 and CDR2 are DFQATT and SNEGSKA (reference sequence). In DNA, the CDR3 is TGCAGTGCCCCTCTCTCTAGCGGGGCACAAGAGACCCAGTACTTC. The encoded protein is CSAPLSSGAQETQYF.

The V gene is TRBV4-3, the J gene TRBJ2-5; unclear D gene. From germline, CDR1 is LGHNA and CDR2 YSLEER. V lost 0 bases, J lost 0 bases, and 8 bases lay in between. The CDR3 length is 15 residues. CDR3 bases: TGCGCCAGCAGCCAAGATCTTTGGTACCAAGAGACCCAGTACTTC. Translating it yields CASSQDLWYQETQYF.

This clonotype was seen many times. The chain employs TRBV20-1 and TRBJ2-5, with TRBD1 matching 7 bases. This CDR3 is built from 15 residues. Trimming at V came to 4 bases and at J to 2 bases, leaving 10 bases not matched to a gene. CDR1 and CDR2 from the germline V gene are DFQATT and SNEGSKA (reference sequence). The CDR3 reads CSAIPMGQLQETQYF. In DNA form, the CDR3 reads TGCAGTGCTATTCCGATGGGACAGCTACAAGAGACCCAGTACTTC.

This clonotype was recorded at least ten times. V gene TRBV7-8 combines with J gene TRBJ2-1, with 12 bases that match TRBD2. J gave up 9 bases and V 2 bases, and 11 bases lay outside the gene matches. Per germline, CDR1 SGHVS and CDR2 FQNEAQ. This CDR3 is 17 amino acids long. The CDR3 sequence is CASSLRSSGGARGEQFF. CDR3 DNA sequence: TGTGCCAGCAGCTTAAGGTCTAGCGGGGGGGCCAGGGGTGAGCAGTTCTTC.

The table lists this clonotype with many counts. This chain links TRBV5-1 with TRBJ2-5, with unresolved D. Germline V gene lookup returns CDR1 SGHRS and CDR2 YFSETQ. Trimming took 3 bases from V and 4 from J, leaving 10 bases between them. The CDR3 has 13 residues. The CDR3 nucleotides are TGCGCCAGCAGCTCCGGCCCCGGAGAGACCCAGTACTTC. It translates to CASSSGPGETQYF.

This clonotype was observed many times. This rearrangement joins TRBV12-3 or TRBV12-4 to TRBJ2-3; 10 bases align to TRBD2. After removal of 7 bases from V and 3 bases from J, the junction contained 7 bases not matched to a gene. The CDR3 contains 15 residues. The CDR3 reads CASTPLAGATDTQYF. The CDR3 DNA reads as TGTGCCAGCACCCCCCTAGCGGGGGCGACAGATACGCAGTATTTT.